This T cell receptor beta chain was recovered during a study of blood T cell repertoires in COVID-19. As for the study in general: Acute and convalescent COVID-19 samples came from the United States, Italy and Spain. T cells, B-cell-depleted T cells, or PBMCs provided the cDNA or gDNA that served as material.

One Seattle source followed patients from active infection through their disease course. Source study methods: Amplification of reference gene primers provided the estimated nucleated cell counts. Sequenced by immunoSEQ multiplex PCR; TCRdb stores in-frame clones only, minus some. Clone size and the V and J calls come from that table; the DNA yielded D and trimming. The sample includes about 250,000 clones, about 83% of them seen just once. Trimming left V 8 bases short and J 3 bases short, with 14 bases between. The germline V gene has CDR1 LNHDA and CDR2 SQIVND (reference sequence). This CDR3 spans 14 amino acids.

This TCR was recovered from a woman of 80 years or more with COVID-19, enrolled during active disease. This chain joins TRBV19 and TRBJ1-5; D possibly corresponds to TRBD1 (6 bases). The sample consisted of peripheral blood. The CDR3 coding sequence is TGTGCCAGTGGCCTGACAGGACCCAATCAGCCCCAGCATTTT. It encodes CASGLTGPNQPQHF.